The 9 T cell receptor beta chains reported below all come from one sample, sequenced in a study of monozygotic twins with inflammatory bowel disease. TCRdb processed the 5' RACE reads again and assigns one entry to each CDR3 protein, with no DNA. This repertoire includes approximately 400,000 distinct CDR3 sequences. The sequenced material came from blood. These receptors were obtained from a human donor with ulcerative colitis or Crohn's disease, or a healthy co-twin of an affected twin (not recorded which).

The V call is TRBV10-3, the J call TRBJ1-3; TCRdb's D call of TRBD1 is untestable without DNA. Germline loops: CDR1 ENHRY, CDR2 SYGVKD. The CDR3 is made up of 18 amino acids. The CDR3 protein is CAISGGQERVPSGNTIYF.

V and J are TRBV6-5 and TRBJ2-3; TCRdb names TRBD1, which stays unverified in the absence of DNA. CDR3 size: 13 residues. The germline gives CDR1 MNHEY, CDR2 SVGAGI. The CDR3 here is CASRAPSTDTQYF.

This chain joins TRBV7-9 and TRBJ1-6. The CDR3 sequence is 13 residues long. The germline CDR1 and CDR2 sequences are SEHNR and FQNEAQ (reference sequence). The CDR3 here is CASSLGSDSPLHF.

The CDR3 sequence: CASSFDSGFWYEQYF. The chain joins TRBV5-1 to TRBJ2-7. CDR1 and CDR2 (germline): SGHRS, YFSETQ. CDR3 size: 15 residues.

The J gene is TRBJ1-1, the V gene TRBV12-3 or TRBV12-4; as DNA is missing, the TRBD1 call by TCRdb cannot be tested. This CDR3 spans 15 amino acids. The CDR3 reads CASSFRQGSVTEAFF.

This chain links TRBV7-6 with TRBJ2-7; TCRdb indicates TRBD2, and absent DNA this call remains unverified. CDR1 and CDR2 (germline): SGHVS, FNYEAQ. This CDR3 contains 12 residues. This chain's CDR3 is CASSPGAPEQYF.

The chain recombines TRBV20-1 with TRBJ1-1; TCRdb's D gene call, TRBD1, goes unchecked for lack of DNA. In germline, CDR1 is DFQATT, CDR2 SNEGSKA (reference sequence). This CDR3 has 15 amino acids. The CDR3 sequence is CSAPLDNRGRAEAFF.

The gene calls are TRBV29-1 and TRBJ1-1; lacking DNA, the TRBD1 call made by TCRdb goes unchecked. The germline V gene encodes CDR1 SQVTM and CDR2 ANQGSEA. The CDR3 runs 12 residues. CDR3 protein: CSAGQTNTEAFF.

The CDR3 loop reads CASSLERLAGGETQYF. The rearrangement joins TRBV5-4 to TRBJ2-5; the D gene TCRdb calls, TRBD2, cannot be checked with no DNA. Germline V CDR1 and CDR2: SGHNT, YYREEE (reference sequence). The CDR3 has 16 residues.